These 24 T cell receptor beta chains were all obtained from the same sample, sequenced in a study of CD8 T cells in ankylosing spondylitis. MiXCR was run by TCRdb on the 5' RACE reads, yielding one entry per CDR3 protein. The table lists about 25,000 distinct CDR3 sequences, 2.5% to 3% of them singletons. Sequenced sample: blood, either unsorted or a sorted T cell fraction (not recorded which). The receptors originated from a female donor with ankylosing spondylitis or in good health (not recorded which).

Relative to its sample, this clonotype is medium-sized. This chain uses TRBV9 with TRBJ2-3, with D unresolved. Trimming took off 0 bases at V and 6 bases at J, with 8 bases between the two ends. CDR3 size: 13 residues. The germline V gene encodes CDR1 SGDLS and CDR2 YYNGEE. The chain's CDR3 is CASSVESLDTQYF. For the CDR3, the DNA is TGTGCCAGCAGCGTAGAAAGCCTGGATACGCAGTATTTT.

At least ten counts were recorded for this clonotype. The V and J genes are TRBV9 and TRBJ2-5, with D uncertain. The CDR3 totals 13 residues. CDR1 and CDR2 from the germline V gene are SGDLS and YYNGEE. V shed 1 base and J shed 4 bases, with 8 bases lying between them. CDR3 sequence: CASSVRALETQYF. The CDR3 nucleotides read TGTGCCAGCAGCGTACGAGCGTTAGAGACCCAGTACTTC. The whole variable domain, remainder taken from reference TRBV9 and TRBJ2-5, is DSGVTQTPKHLITATGQRVTLRCSPRSGDLSVYWYQQSLDQGLQFLIQYYNGEERAKGNILERFSAQQFPDLHSELNLSSLELGDSALYFCASSVRALETQYFGPGTRLLVL.

There are many counts of this clonotype. V and J are TRBV9 and TRBJ2-1; 13 bases map to TRBD2. Germline assignment: CDR1 SGDLS and CDR2 YYNGEE. This CDR3 has 15 amino acids. Unmatched junction bases numbered 6, after V lost 4 bases and J lost 8 bases. The CDR3 reads CASSTGLAGEYEQFF. CDR3 DNA sequence: TGTGCCAGCAGCACCGGACTAGCGGGAGAGTATGAGCAGTTCTTC.

This clonotype was found many times. The genes are TRBV9 and TRBJ2-2; the D gene is possibly TRBD2 (6 bases). V lost 3 bases, J lost 6 bases, and 18 bases lay in between. Per germline, CDR1 SGDLS and CDR2 YYNGEE. This CDR3 comprises 16 residues. For the CDR3, the DNA is TGTGCCAGCAGCGACTCCAACCTTAGACTAGCCGGGGAGCTGTTTTTT. It codes for CASSDSNLRLAGELFF.

The rearrangement joins TRBV9 to TRBJ2-6; 7 positions match TRBD1. CDR3 length: 15 amino acids. Unmatched junction bases numbered 3, after V lost 4 bases and J lost 2 bases. CDR1 is SGDLS, CDR2 YYNGEE, per germline. In DNA form, the CDR3 reads TGTGCCAGCAGCCAGCAGGGGGCTGGGGCCAACGTCCTGACTTTC. Protein product: CASSQQGAGANVLTF.

This clonotype was detected many times. The J gene is TRBJ2-5, the V gene TRBV9; TRBD1 matches at 9 bases. V gave up 3 bases and J gave up 2 bases; unmatched junction bases: 8. The length of the CDR3 is 16 residues. Looked up from germline, CDR1 is SGDLS and CDR2 is YYNGEE. CDR3 bases: TGTGCCAGCAGCGCTAATCCCGGACAGGGGCAAGAGACCCAGTACTTC. Protein: CASSANPGQGQETQYF.

The sample holds many counts of this clonotype. The chain has TRBV9 and TRBJ2-7; D ambiguous. The CDR3 spans 13 residues. With 0 bases removed from V and 5 bases from J, the gap between germline ends came to 9 bases. Germline V gives CDR1 SGDLS, CDR2 YYNGEE. For the CDR3, the DNA is TGTGCCAGCAGCGTAGCGCTTAGAGACGAGCAGTACTTC. Translated, it gives CASSVALRDEQYF.

Ten or more counts support this clonotype. This chain joins TRBV9 and TRBJ2-5, with D unclear. CDR1 and CDR2 (germline): SGDLS, YYNGEE. The CDR3 has 12 residues. Trimming removed 4 bases from V and 0 bases from J, with 4 bases in between. CDR3 coding DNA: TGTGCCAGCAGCCCCAACCAAGAGACCCAGTACTTC. It codes for CASSPNQETQYF.

Sample share makes this clonotype medium-sized (0.01 to 0.1%). The V and J genes are TRBV9 and TRBJ2-2, with D unresolved. The germline CDR1 and CDR2 sequences are SGDLS and YYNGEE. Trimming left V 1 base short and J 1 base short, with 2 bases between. The CDR3 covers 13 residues. The CDR3 nucleotides read TGTGCCAGCAGCGTATGGAACACCGGGGAGCTGTTTTTT. Protein sequence: CASSVWNTGELFF.

This clonotype occurred many times. The V and J genes are TRBV9 and TRBJ2-2; 7 positions agree with TRBD1. CDR3 length: 15 amino acids. V trimming: 4 bases; J trimming: 6 bases; junction bases outside the gene matches: 9. Germline values: CDR1 SGDLS, CDR2 YYNGEE. CDR3 protein: CASSPRSRGSGELFF. DNA for the CDR3: TGTGCCAGCAGCCCAAGATCCAGGGGGTCCGGGGAGCTGTTTTTT. The complete variable domain, with remaining parts taken from reference TRBV9 and TRBJ2-2, reads DSGVTQTPKHLITATGQRVTLRCSPRSGDLSVYWYQQSLDQGLQFLIQYYNGEERAKGNILERFSAQQFPDLHSELNLSSLELGDSALYFCASSPRSRGSGELFFGEGSRLTVL.

Details on this clonotype: An end of the junction does not agree with germline; a read error may underlie this. V gene TRBV9 combines with J gene TRBJ2-1, with D possibly TRBD2 on 6 matching bases. The CDR3 is made up of 17 amino acids. Germline CDR1 reads SGDLS; CDR2 reads YYNGEE. The DNA of the CDR3 is TGTGCCAGCCGTCACAAAAGGGGAACGGGGGAGTACAATGAACAGTTCTTC. This sequence encodes CASRHKRGTGEYNEQFF. Full variable domain (outside the CDR3, taken from reference TRBV9 and TRBJ2-1): DSGVTQTPKHLITATGQRVTLRCSPRSGDLSVYWYQQSLDQGLQFLIQYYNGEERAKGNILERFSAQQFPDLHSELNLSSLELGDSALYFCASRHKRGTGEYNEQFFGPGTRLTVL.

This clonotype has ten or more counts. The chain links TRBV9 to TRBJ2-7; perhaps TRBD2 as D (6 bases). Germline V gene lookup returns CDR1 SGDLS and CDR2 YYNGEE. The CDR3 runs to 14 residues. The V and J ends lost 3 bases and 5 bases respectively, with 15 bases between them. The CDR3: CASSALGGGNEQYF. The DNA of the CDR3 is TGTGCCAGCAGCGCCCTGGGGGGTGGCAACGAGCAGTACTTC.

This clonotype was seen ten or more times. The chain uses TRBV9 and TRBJ2-1; 7 bases align to TRBD1. Germline trimming cut 4 bases from V and 4 bases from J; bases unmatched to any gene: 8. Germline V gene sequence: CDR1 SGDLS, CDR2 YYNGEE. This CDR3 has 15 amino acids. CDR3 region: CASSTRTGVYNEQFF. The CDR3 nucleotides read TGTGCCAGCAGCACCAGGACAGGCGTATACAATGAGCAGTTCTTC.

This clonotype was picked up many times. V gene TRBV9 combines with J gene TRBJ1-5; TRBD1 is a possible D gene (6 bases). V lost 4 bases to trimming and J lost 6 bases, with 17 bases between them. The CDR3 sequence is 15 residues long. The V gene's germline CDR1 is SGDLS and CDR2 YYNGEE. The CDR3 nucleotides read TGTGCCAGCAGCCCTTTGGGGACACCCGCTCAGCCCCAGCATTTT. Amino acid sequence: CASSPLGTPAQPQHF. Drawing the rest from reference TRBV9 and TRBJ1-5, the complete variable domain is DSGVTQTPKHLITATGQRVTLRCSPRSGDLSVYWYQQSLDQGLQFLIQYYNGEERAKGNILERFSAQQFPDLHSELNLSSLELGDSALYFCASSPLGTPAQPQHFGDGTRLSIL.

This clonotype is classed as medium-sized. The rearrangement joins TRBV9 to TRBJ1-1; D unresolved. Germline V gene sequence: CDR1 SGDLS, CDR2 YYNGEE. V was clipped by 3 bases and J by 1 base, with 13 bases between them. CDR3 length: 15 amino acids. The CDR3 region is CASSGYSSPNTEAFF. CDR3 coding DNA: TGTGCCAGCAGCGGGTACAGCAGTCCGAACACTGAAGCTTTCTTT. Full variable domain (remainder filled in from reference TRBV9 and TRBJ1-1): DSGVTQTPKHLITATGQRVTLRCSPRSGDLSVYWYQQSLDQGLQFLIQYYNGEERAKGNILERFSAQQFPDLHSELNLSSLELGDSALYFCASSGYSSPNTEAFFGQGTRLTVV.

This clonotype is classed as medium-sized. The chain employs TRBV9 and TRBJ2-1; weak D call: TRBD1 (5 bases). Trimming took off 4 bases at V and 8 bases at J, with 13 bases between the two ends. There are 13 residues in the CDR3. Germline values: CDR1 SGDLS, CDR2 YYNGEE. The DNA of the CDR3 is TGTGCCAGCAGCACACGACAGAGTCATGAGCAGTTCTTC. Amino acid sequence: CASSTRQSHEQFF.

This clonotype was seen many times. This rearrangement joins TRBV9 to TRBJ2-2; D is perhaps TRBD1 or TRBD2 (5 bases each). V was clipped by 5 bases and J by 7 bases, with 12 bases between them. Germline values: CDR1 SGDLS, CDR2 YYNGEE. CDR3 size: 13 residues. This CDR3 reads CASSPGQGGELFF. CDR3 DNA: TGTGCCAGCAGTCCGGGGCAGGGCGGGGAGCTGTTTTTT.

The rearrangement uses TRBV9 and TRBJ2-7; TRBD1 agrees at 7 bases. Germline V lookup: CDR1 SGDLS, CDR2 YYNGEE. The CDR3 has 15 amino acids. V trimming: 0 bases; J trimming: 6 bases; junction bases outside the gene matches: 9. The CDR3 loop reads CASSVDNRGRGEQYF. CDR3 nucleotide sequence: TGTGCCAGCAGCGTAGATAACAGGGGTCGCGGCGAGCAGTACTTC.

This clonotype showed up many times. This chain links TRBV9 with TRBJ2-7, with D possibly being TRBD2 (5 bases). Germline CDR1 and CDR2: SGDLS and YYNGEE. Trimming removed 2 bases at V and 2 bases at J, with 14 bases between. This CDR3 spans 15 amino acids. CDR3 in amino acids: CASSVEDSATYEQYF. In nucleotides, the CDR3 is TGTGCCAGCAGCGTTGAGGACTCGGCGACCTACGAGCAGTACTTC.

This clonotype was counted at least ten times. The chain carries TRBV9 and TRBJ2-2; 7 nucleotides match TRBD2. Germline loops: CDR1 SGDLS, CDR2 YYNGEE. The V and J ends lost 1 base and 4 bases, in that order; junction bases with no gene match: 7. The CDR3 has 16 residues. The CDR3 nucleotides are TGTGCCAGCAGCGTAATTGGCGGGGGAATCACCGGGGAGCTGTTTTTT. This codes for CASSVIGGGITGELFF.

This clonotype was seen many times. This chain joins TRBV9 and TRBJ2-7; 9 nucleotides agree with TRBD2. The J segment lost 6 bases and the V segment lost 4 bases, leaving 8 bases of the junction unmatched. From germline, CDR1 is SGDLS and CDR2 YYNGEE. The CDR3 has 14 amino acids. CDR3 DNA sequence: TGTGCCAGCAGCTTGCGGGAGGGCCAGGGCGAGCAGTACTTC. Residues: CASSLREGQGEQYF.

This clonotype was recorded many times. The chain employs TRBV9 and TRBJ1-3; D call uncertain. The CDR3 sequence is 17 residues long. CDR1 and CDR2 from the germline V gene are SGDLS and YYNGEE. V lost 0 bases, J lost 1 base, and 14 bases lay in between. The CDR3 loop is CASSVGWGIGSGNTIYF. The CDR3 DNA is TGTGCCAGCAGCGTAGGATGGGGTATAGGATCTGGAAACACCATATATTTT.

This clonotype came up many times. This chain links TRBV9 with TRBJ2-3; TRBD1 matches 7 bases. V lost 3 bases to trimming and J lost 2 bases; unmatched junction nucleotides: 9. This CDR3 comprises 16 residues. Germline V gives CDR1 SGDLS, CDR2 YYNGEE. The CDR3 reads CASSASDRDHTDTQYF. CDR3 DNA sequence: TGTGCCAGCAGCGCCTCAGACAGGGACCACACAGATACGCAGTATTTT.

This clonotype was found many times. The chain is built from TRBV9 and TRBJ2-1, with 8 bases lining up with TRBD2. V shed 3 bases and J 7 bases; nucleotides not matched to a gene: 9. CDR1 and CDR2 from the germline V gene are SGDLS and YYNGEE. The CDR3 has 15 amino acids. The CDR3 nucleotides are TGTGCCAGCAGCGGACACCAGCGGGAGAAGAATGAGCAGTTCTTC. It translates to CASSGHQREKNEQFF.